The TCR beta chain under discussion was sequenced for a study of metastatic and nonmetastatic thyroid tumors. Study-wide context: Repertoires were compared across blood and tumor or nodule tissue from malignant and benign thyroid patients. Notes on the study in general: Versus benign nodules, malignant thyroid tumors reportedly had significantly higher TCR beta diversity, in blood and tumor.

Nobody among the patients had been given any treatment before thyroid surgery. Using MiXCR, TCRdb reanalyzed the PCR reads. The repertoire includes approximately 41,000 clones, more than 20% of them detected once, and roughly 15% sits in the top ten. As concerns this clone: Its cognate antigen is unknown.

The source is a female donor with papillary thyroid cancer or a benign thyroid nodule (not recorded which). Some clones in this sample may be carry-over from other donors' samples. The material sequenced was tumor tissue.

The CDR3 region has the DNA TGTGCCACCAGATTCGGGACAGGGGAGGTAAACTATGGCTACACCTTC. As protein: CATRFGTGEVNYGYTF. V is TRBV12-3 or TRBV12-4 and J is TRBJ1-2; 10 bases line up with TRBD1. J gave up 2 bases and V 10 bases, and 13 bases lay outside the gene matches. The CDR3 extends over 16 amino acids.